These T cell receptor beta chains were read from a single sample in a study of T cells in Graves' hyperthyroidism and ophthalmopathy. TCRdb reprocessed the multiplex PCR reads with MiXCR, giving one entry per CDR3 protein. The sample contains about 290,000 distinct CDR3 sequences, about an eighth of which appear only once. Sequenced material: blood. Receptors were obtained from a woman between 35 and 50 years old with Graves' hyperthyroidism. Each CDR3 is given without its conserved first and last residue.

>TRBJ1-1|TRBV12-3/TRBV12-4|14
ASGGNRLLSNTEAF
>TRBJ2-3|TRBV19|14
ASSIWTSGPADTQY
>TRBJ2-3|TRBV20-1|12
SAGRGGGTDTQY
>TRBJ2-7|TRBV13|14
ASSSPTSGRIHEQY
>TRBJ1-5|TRBV2|10
ASTGGELPQH
>TRBJ1-1|TRBV6-4|12
ASSEGGGNTEAF
>TRBJ2-7|TRBV7-8|12
ASTSSGAAYEQY
>TRBJ2-2|TRBV11-2|14
ASSAGLAGFTGELF
>TRBJ2-1|TRBV20-1|14
SARAFGASGYNEQF
>TRBJ2-3|TRBV20-1|13
SARDLTGGTDTQY
>TRBJ1-5|TRBV5-8|8
ASIFTGGH
>TRBJ2-2|TRBV29-1|12
SVTDRAGTGELF
>TRBJ2-2|TRBV5-1|13
ASSPTPGDTGELF
>TRBJ2-1|TRBV2|16
ASSDIGLAGGPNNEQF
>TRBJ2-6|TRBV6-1|14
ASSGRLAGLANVLT
>TRBJ1-1|TRBV7-9|13
ASSLGIRLNTEAF
>TRBJ2-7|TRBV5-1|13
ASSLSTGQIYEQY
>TRBJ1-6|TRBV28|12
ASSQSSYNSPLH
>TRBJ1-6|TRBV6-4|14
ASRDGTGGEHSPLH
>TRBJ1-5|TRBV7-9|12
ASSLDAGGLPQH
>TRBJ2-5|TRBV20-1|9
SARVRETQY
>TRBJ2-5|TRBV7-9|12
ASSLTGHQETQY
>TRBJ1-5|TRBV6-9|15
ASSYSNPGSGNQPQH
>TRBJ2-3|TRBV11-2|13
ASSPGLAGADTQY
>TRBJ1-4|TRBV13|12
ASSYRYRNEKLF
>TRBJ2-6|TRBV5-1|13
ASSLGDSGANVLT
>TRBJ2-7|TRBV12-3/TRBV12-4|15
ASSFGGLAGGPHEQY
>TRBJ2-1|TRBV3-1|17
ASSQRLAGGGSSYNEQF
>TRBJ1-1|TRBV10-2|10
ASSRLDTEAF
>TRBJ2-1|TRBV20-1|13
SARDLTTSTNEQF
>TRBJ2-7|TRBV9|11
ASSPQASLPPY
>TRBJ2-7|TRBV29-1|13
SAELVGTVPYEQY
>TRBJ2-7|TRBV20-1|15
SATIPAASGTPYEQY
>TRBJ1-3|TRBV6-1|13
ASSEATPSGNTIY
>TRBJ2-2|TRBV28|12
ASSQGVATGELF
>TRBJ1-2|TRBV27|14
ASSLDPGQGRYGYT
>TRBJ1-3|TRBV12-3/TRBV12-4|12
ASSLGGRGNTIY
>TRBJ2-7|TRBV20-1|13
SATGTSGSSNEQY
>TRBJ2-7|TRBV7-8|11
ASSTPTGYEQY
>TRBJ1-2|TRBV29-1|10
SDDREGYGYT
>TRBJ1-5|TRBV19|13
ASSISGRVAAPQH
>TRBJ1-2|TRBV12-3/TRBV12-4|13
ASSAGAERRDGYT
>TRBJ2-6|TRBV27|13
ASTRGVTGANVLT
>TRBJ1-5|TRBV18|12
ASSPLSEEGPQH
>TRBJ1-4|TRBV18|13
ASSQTGSGREKLF
>TRBJ2-3|TRBV18|12
ASPPTAGADTQY
>TRBJ2-7|TRBV20-1|12
SARDPSSVGEQY
>TRBJ1-4|TRBV30|13
AWSWGGQNNEKLF
>TRBJ2-1|TRBV7-2|11
ASSLAGTLEQF
>TRBJ2-2|TRBV19|16
ASSPGLAGLANTGELF
>TRBJ2-3|TRBV28|14
ASSLRVGHIGDTQY
>TRBJ2-1|TRBV14|11
ASSLQTSGEQF
>TRBJ1-1|TRBV7-2|12
ASSSPGRNTEAF
>TRBJ2-1|TRBV6-1|14
ASSRRTSGSVDEQF
>TRBJ2-5|TRBV3-1|15
ASSQAERLAGKETQY
>TRBJ1-1|TRBV2|9
ASPWGTEAF
>TRBJ2-7|TRBV5-1|11
ASSLTDSYEQY
>TRBJ1-5|TRBV6-2/TRBV6-3|12
ASSAHGSNQPQH
>TRBJ1-1|TRBV3-1|13
ASRRQGARVTEAF
>TRBJ2-3|TRBV9|12
ASSHPGSTDTQY